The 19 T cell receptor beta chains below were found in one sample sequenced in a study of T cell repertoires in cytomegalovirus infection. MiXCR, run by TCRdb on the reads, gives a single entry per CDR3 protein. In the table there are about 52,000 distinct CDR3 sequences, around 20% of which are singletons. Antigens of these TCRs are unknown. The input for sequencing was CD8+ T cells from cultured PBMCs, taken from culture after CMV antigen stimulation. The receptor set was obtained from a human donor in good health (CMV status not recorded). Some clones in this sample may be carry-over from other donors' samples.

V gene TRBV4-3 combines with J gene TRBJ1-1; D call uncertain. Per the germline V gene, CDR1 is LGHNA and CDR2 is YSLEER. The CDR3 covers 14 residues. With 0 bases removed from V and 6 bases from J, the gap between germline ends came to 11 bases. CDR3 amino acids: CASSQEGYRSEAFF. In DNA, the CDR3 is TGCGCCAGCAGCCAAGAAGGTTACCGATCTGAAGCTTTCTTT.

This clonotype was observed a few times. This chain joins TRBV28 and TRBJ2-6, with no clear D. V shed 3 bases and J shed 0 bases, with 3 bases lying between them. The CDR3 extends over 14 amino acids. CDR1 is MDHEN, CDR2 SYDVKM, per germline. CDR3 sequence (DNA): TGTGCCAGCAGTTTCTACTCTGGGGCCAACGTCCTGACTTTC. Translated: CASSFYSGANVLTF.

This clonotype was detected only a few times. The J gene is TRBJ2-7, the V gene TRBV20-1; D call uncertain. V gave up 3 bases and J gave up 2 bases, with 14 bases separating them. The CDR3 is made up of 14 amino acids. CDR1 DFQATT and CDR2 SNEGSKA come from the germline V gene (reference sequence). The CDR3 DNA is TGCAGTGCTAGTGACCCCGGAGAGGCCTACGAGCAGTACTTC. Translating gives CSASDPGEAYEQYF.

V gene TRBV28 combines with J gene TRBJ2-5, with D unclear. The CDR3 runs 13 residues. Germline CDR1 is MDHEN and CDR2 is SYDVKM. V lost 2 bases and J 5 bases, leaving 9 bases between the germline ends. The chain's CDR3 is CASSLAPQETQYF. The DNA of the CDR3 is TGTGCCAGCAGTTTAGCCCCCCAGGAGACCCAGTACTTC.

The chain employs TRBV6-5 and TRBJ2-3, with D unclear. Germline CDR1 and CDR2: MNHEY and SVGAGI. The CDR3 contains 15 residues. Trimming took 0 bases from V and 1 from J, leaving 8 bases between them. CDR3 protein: CASSYSITGTDTQYF. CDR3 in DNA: TGTGCCAGCAGTTACTCGATAACAGGCACAGATACGCAGTATTTT.

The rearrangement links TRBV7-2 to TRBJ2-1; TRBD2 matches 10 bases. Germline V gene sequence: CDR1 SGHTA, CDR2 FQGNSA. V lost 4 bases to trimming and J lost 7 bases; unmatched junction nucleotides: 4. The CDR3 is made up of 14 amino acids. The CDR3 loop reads CASSYGLAANEQFF. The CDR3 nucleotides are TGTGCCAGCAGCTACGGACTAGCGGCAAATGAGCAGTTCTTC.

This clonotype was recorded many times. As DNA, the CDR3 is TGTGCCAGCAGCCCAGAGGTGGGGTTGGGGGACACTGAAGCTTTCTTT. Protein product: CASSPEVGLGDTEAFF. This chain links TRBV7-8 with TRBJ1-1; maybe TRBD1 (5 bases). Germline loops: CDR1 SGHVS, CDR2 FQNEAQ. V gave up 5 bases and J gave up 3 bases, with 19 bases separating them. The CDR3 runs 16 residues.

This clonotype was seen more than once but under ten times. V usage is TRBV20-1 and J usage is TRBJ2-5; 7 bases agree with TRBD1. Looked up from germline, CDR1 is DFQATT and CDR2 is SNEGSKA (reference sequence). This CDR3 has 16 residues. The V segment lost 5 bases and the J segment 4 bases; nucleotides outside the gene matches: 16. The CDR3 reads CSASTGFGGEGETQYF. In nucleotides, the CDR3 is TGCAGTGCTTCGACAGGGTTTGGGGGCGAGGGAGAGACCCAGTACTTC.

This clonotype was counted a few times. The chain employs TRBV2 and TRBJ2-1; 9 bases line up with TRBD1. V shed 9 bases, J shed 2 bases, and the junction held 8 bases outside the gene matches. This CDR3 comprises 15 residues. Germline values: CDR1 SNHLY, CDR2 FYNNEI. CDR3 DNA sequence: TGTGCCAGGTCCGTAAGGGACAGGGCCTACAATGAGCAGTTCTTC. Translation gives CARSVRDRAYNEQFF.

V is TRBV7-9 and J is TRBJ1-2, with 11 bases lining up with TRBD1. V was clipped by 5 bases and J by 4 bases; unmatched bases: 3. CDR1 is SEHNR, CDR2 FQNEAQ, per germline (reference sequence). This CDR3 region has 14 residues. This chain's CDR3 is CASSAGTGGYGYTF. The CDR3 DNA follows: TGTGCCAGCAGCGCCGGGACAGGGGGCTATGGCTACACCTTC.

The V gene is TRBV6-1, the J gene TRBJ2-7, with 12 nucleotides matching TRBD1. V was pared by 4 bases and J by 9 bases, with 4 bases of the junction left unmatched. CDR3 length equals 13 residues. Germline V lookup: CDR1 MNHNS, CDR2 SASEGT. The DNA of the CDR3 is TGTGCCAGCAGTGGGGGACAGGGGGCCCGGCAGTACTTC. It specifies CASSGGQGARQYF.

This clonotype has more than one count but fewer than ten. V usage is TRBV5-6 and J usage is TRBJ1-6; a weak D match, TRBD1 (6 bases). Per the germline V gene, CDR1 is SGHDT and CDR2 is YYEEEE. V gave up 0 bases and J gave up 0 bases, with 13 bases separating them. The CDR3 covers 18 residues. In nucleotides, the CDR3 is TGTGCCAGCAGCTTGGTCGCTGGAGGGGGCTCCTATAATTCACCCCTCCACTTT. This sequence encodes CASSLVAGGGSYNSPLHF.

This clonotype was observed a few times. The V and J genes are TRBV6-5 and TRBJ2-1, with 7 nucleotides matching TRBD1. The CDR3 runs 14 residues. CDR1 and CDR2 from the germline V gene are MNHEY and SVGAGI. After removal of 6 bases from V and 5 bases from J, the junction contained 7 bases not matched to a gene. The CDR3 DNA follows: TGTGCCAGCAGACCGGGACAGTTAAACAATGAGCAGTTCTTC. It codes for CASRPGQLNNEQFF.

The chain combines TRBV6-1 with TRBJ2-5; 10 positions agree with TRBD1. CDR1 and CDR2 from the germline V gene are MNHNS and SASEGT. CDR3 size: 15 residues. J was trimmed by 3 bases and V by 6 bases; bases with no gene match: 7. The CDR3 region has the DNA TGTGCCAGCAGCCCTTATGGACAGGGGGAAGAGACCCAGTACTTC. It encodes CASSPYGQGEETQYF.

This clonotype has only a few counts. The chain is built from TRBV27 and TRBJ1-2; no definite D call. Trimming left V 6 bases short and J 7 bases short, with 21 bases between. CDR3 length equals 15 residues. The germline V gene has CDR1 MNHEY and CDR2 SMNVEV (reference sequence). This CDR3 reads CASSPIPLSRIGYTF. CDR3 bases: TGTGCCAGCAGCCCAATACCCCTTTCCCGGATTGGCTACACCTTC.

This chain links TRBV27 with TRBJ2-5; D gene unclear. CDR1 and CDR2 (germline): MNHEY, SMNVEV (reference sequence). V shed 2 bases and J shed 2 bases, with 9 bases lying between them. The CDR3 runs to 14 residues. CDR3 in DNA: TGTGCCAGCAGTTTAGGACGGCTGCAAGAGACCCAGTACTTC. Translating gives CASSLGRLQETQYF.

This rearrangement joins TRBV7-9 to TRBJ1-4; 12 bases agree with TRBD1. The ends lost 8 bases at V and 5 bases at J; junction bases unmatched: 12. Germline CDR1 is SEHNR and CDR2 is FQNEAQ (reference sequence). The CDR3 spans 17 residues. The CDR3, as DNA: TGTGCCAGCGCAACCGGGACAGGGGGCGCTAGGAATGAAAAACTGTTTTTT. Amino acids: CASATGTGGARNEKLFF.

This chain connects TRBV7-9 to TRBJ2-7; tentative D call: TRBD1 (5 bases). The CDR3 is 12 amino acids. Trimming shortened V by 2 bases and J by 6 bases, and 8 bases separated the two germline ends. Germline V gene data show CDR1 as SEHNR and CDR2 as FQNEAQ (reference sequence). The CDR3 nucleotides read TGTGCCAGCAGCTTAACAGGACCCGAGCAGTACTTC. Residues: CASSLTGPEQYF.

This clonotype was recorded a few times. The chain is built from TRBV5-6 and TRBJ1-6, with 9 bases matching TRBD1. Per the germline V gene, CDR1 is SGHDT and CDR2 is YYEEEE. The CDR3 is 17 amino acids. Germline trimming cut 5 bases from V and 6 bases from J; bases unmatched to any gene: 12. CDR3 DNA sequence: TGTGCCAGCAGACAAAGAAGGGGACAGGGCGCTAATTCACCCCTCCACTTT. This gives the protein CASRQRRGQGANSPLHF. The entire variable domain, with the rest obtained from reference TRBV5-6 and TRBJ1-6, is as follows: DAGVTQSPTHLIKTRGQQVTLRCSPKSGHDTVSWYQQALGQGPQFIFQYYEEEERQRGNFPDRFSGHQFPNYSSELNVNALLLGDSALYLCASRQRRGQGANSPLHFGNGTRLTVT.